A selection of T cell receptor beta chains follows, all from one sample in a study of blood T cell repertoires in COVID-19. Here immunoSEQ multiplex PCR was the method, and the copy in TCRdb shows in-frame clones only, minus some. The data contain tens of thousands of clones, 87% of them singletons. The specimen sequenced was peripheral blood. The receptors derive from a woman of 80 years or more with COVID-19, enrolled during active disease. CDR3s leave out the opening cysteine and the closing phenylalanine or tryptophan. Some rows mark clone size as missing; the rest say once, few, many or name a class of expanded clone.

size	V	CDR3
NA	TRBV7-7	ASSPGVNQETQY
NA	TRBV5-1	ASSVGTGVTNEQF
once	TRBV6-4	ASPPGSRRWETQY
NA	TRBV5-1	ASSKGQGSTDTQY
NA	TRBV29-1	SVGTGGLNTEAF
NA	TRBV5-1	ASSLGRENSPLH
NA	TRBV27	ASSLFRALRTGPSNSPLH
NA	TRBV5-4	ASSRPSSYEQY
NA	TRBV11-3	ASSFGQGQGDEQF
NA	TRBV9	ASSAPGQGNQPQH
NA	TRBV4-1	ASSQGGRTGGVGELF
NA	TRBV6-5	ASSYSLRSSYNEQF
few	TRBV18	ASSPIPGGAGYGYT
NA	TRBV5-6	ASSYPGGSGNTIY
NA	TRBV7-9	ASSLYHSRASYNEQF
NA	TRBV5-1	ASSLAPIQGAGNTIY
few	TRBV5-4	ASSLQAGIMHEQY
NA	TRBV9	ASSVDPGSSYNSPLH
once	TRBV27	ASSLWGGGYEQY
NA	TRBV5-1	ASSLRRVANTGELF
NA	TRBV5-1	ASSFVPGGARGTGELF
NA	TRBV4-2	ASSQDLMGGHGYT
few	TRBV6-6	ASSDTGAGANVLT
NA	TRBV4-1	ASSQADTGGLGYEQF
NA	TRBV6-5	ASSTGGGQPQH
NA	TRBV5-6	ASSPGTAPSYGYT
NA	TRBV10-3	AISERGRTEAF
NA	TRBV18	ASSPGRTSSGNTIY
NA	TRBV4-1	ASSQQTREKLF
NA	TRBV30	AEDRGNSPLH